This T cell receptor (beta chain) was recovered during a study of T cell repertoires in cytomegalovirus infection. Study-level results: Dominating the ex vivo response were TCR beta clonotypes that were CMV-specific and HLA-C-restricted.

CDR1 and CDR2 (germline): SGHAT, FQNNGV. V lost 8 bases to trimming and J lost 2 bases, with 15 bases between them. This CDR3 region has 14 residues. TCRdb called the reads again in MiXCR, with one record for every CDR3 protein. The sample shows hundreds of thousands of distinct CDR3 sequences, approximately 46% of them seen only once. The table lists this clonotype with a few counts. No antigen is known for it. The chain uses TRBV11-2 and TRBJ1-1; D not certain. This TCR came from a human donor in good health (CMV status not recorded). Some clones in this sample may be carry-over from other donors' samples. This sample comprised cultured PBMCs, obtained from culture after CMV antigen stimulation. CDR3 nucleotide sequence: TGTGCCAGCTCCCCAGCCGGCGGTAACACTGAAGCTTTCTTT. Translating gives CASSPAGGNTEAFF.